These 15 T cell receptor beta chains share one sample of origin, sequenced in a study of T cell responses to AZD1222 COVID-19 vaccine. Assay used: immunoSEQ multiplex PCR; TCRdb lists only in-frame clones, some missing. The table lists around 140,000 clones, 90% of them singletons. The sequenced sample was peripheral blood, obtained on day 0 of AZD1222 vaccination. The receptors were sampled from an adult in good health.

The chain is built from TRBV6-6 and TRBJ2-1; 7 bases line up with TRBD1. CDR3 length: 15 residues. The germline V gene has CDR1 MNHNY and CDR2 SVGAGI (reference sequence). V lost 6 bases, J lost 5 bases, and 10 bases stayed unmatched. CDR3: CASRAPGQKNNEQFF. CDR3 DNA: TGTGCCAGCAGGGCACCGGGACAGAAAAACAATGAGCAGTTCTTC.

The chain is built from TRBV6-5 and TRBJ2-2; tentative D call: TRBD2 (6 bases). V lost 6 bases, J lost 7 bases, and 9 bases lay in between. CDR1 is MNHEY, CDR2 SVGAGI, per germline. This CDR3 comprises 12 residues. The CDR3 DNA reads TGTGCCAGCAGCGCCGGGAGCGGGGAGCTGTTTTTT. Translation: CASSAGSGELFF.

This clone was found a few times. The V and J genes are TRBV19 and TRBJ1-1, with a tentative D call TRBD1 (5 bases). The V end was cut by 7 bases, the J end by 5 bases, with 11 bases between. CDR3 length: 12 amino acids. Germline lookup yields CDR1 LNHDA and CDR2 SQIVND (reference sequence). The CDR3 nucleotides read TGTGCCAGTACCGGGGGAAGGACTGAAGCTTTCTTT. Its translation: CASTGGRTEAFF.

The CDR3 DNA reads as TGTGCCAGCAGTGATGAGGGATTTACTGAAGCTTTCTTT. Translating gives CASSDEGFTEAFF. The chain recombines TRBV2 with TRBJ1-1; no clear D. V was trimmed by 3 bases and J by 5 bases, leaving 10 bases between them. Germline V gene data show CDR1 as SNHLY and CDR2 as FYNNEI. The CDR3 covers 13 residues.

V usage is TRBV18 and J usage is TRBJ2-5; D tentatively reads TRBD1 or TRBD2 (6 bases each). The CDR3 contains 16 residues. The germline V and J ends were trimmed by 6 bases and 5 bases, with 22 bases remaining between them. CDR1 and CDR2 from the germline V gene are KGHSH and LQKENI. The CDR3 spells CASSPSPGGLKETQYF. The CDR3, as DNA: TGTGCCAGCTCTCCGAGCCCTGGGGGGCTCAAGGAGACCCAGTACTTC. The full variable domain, with the rest looked up from reference TRBV18 and TRBJ2-5, is NAGVMQNPRHLVRRRGQEARLRCSPMKGHSHVYWYRQLPEEGLKFMVYLQKENIIDESGMPKERFSAEFPKEGPSILRIQQVVRGDSAAYFCASSPSPGGLKETQYFGPGTRLLVL.

The chain links TRBV4-2 to TRBJ2-1; tentative D call: TRBD2 (5 bases). V lost 1 base to trimming and J lost 5 bases, with 6 bases between them. The germline V gene has CDR1 LGHNA and CDR2 YNFKEQ. The CDR3 contains 13 residues. The CDR3 nucleotides are TGTGCCAGCAGCCAAGGACTAAACAATGAGCAGTTCTTC. Amino acids: CASSQGLNNEQFF.

This clone was recorded once. The chain recombines TRBV24-1 with TRBJ2-7; D perhaps matches TRBD1 (6 bases). V lost 3 bases and J 7 bases, leaving 15 bases between the germline ends. Germline V gene lookup returns CDR1 KGHDR and CDR2 SFDVKD. The CDR3 runs 14 residues. CDR3 in DNA: TGTGCCACCAGTGATACAACAGGGAATCAAGAGCAGTACTTC. Translated, it gives CATSDTTGNQEQYF.

This chain links TRBV3-1 (or the pseudogene TRBV3-2) with TRBJ1-1, with TRBD1 matching over 7 bases. The V gene's germline CDR1 is LGHDT and CDR2 YNNKEL (reference sequence). This CDR3 is 15 amino acids long. The V and J ends lost 3 bases and 1 base, in that order; junction bases with no gene match: 5. The CDR3, as DNA: TGTGCCAGCAGCCAGGCAGGGGGTCGGAACACTGAAGCTTTCTTT. Translated, it gives CASSQAGGRNTEAFF.

This clone was counted between two and nine times. The genes are TRBV18 and TRBJ2-2; D is ambiguous. V was cut by 0 bases and J by 0 bases, with 8 bases left in between. Germline assignment: CDR1 KGHSH and CDR2 LQKENI. The CDR3 contains 16 residues. CDR3: CASSPPNQANTGELFF. DNA for the CDR3: TGTGCCAGCTCACCACCTAATCAGGCGAACACCGGGGAGCTGTTTTTT. Combining the CDR3 with reference TRBV18 and TRBJ2-2 gives the whole variable domain NAGVMQNPRHLVRRRGQEARLRCSPMKGHSHVYWYRQLPEEGLKFMVYLQKENIIDESGMPKERFSAEFPKEGPSILRIQQVVRGDSAAYFCASSPPNQANTGELFFGEGSRLTVL.

The genes are TRBV4-2 and TRBJ1-2; D uncertain. The germline gives CDR1 LGHNA, CDR2 YNFKEQ. V lost 0 bases and J 1 base, leaving 3 bases between the germline ends. The CDR3 loop spans 13 amino acids. For the CDR3, the DNA is TGTGCCAGCAGCCAAGATTTTAACTATGGCTACACCTTC. It codes for CASSQDFNYGYTF.

This clone was picked up a small number of times. The DNA for the CDR3 is TGTGCCAGCACTGGACGATGGAATGGGTCTTACGAGCAGTACTTC. This codes for CASTGRWNGSYEQYF. The chain carries TRBV27 and TRBJ2-7; D gene unclear. The V gene lost 7 bases and the J gene lost 4 bases, with 20 bases spanning the gap. CDR3 length: 15 residues. The germline CDR1 and CDR2 sequences are MNHEY and SMNVEV (reference sequence).

The chain carries TRBV7-8 and TRBJ1-6; 9 nucleotides agree with TRBD1. This CDR3 has 14 amino acids. Trimming cost V 8 bases and J 6 bases; bases outside gene matches: 5. Germline loops: CDR1 SGHVS, CDR2 FQNEAQ. The CDR3 DNA is TGTGCCAGCCAACGGGGACAGGGTAATTCACCCCTCCACTTT. It codes for CASQRGQGNSPLHF.

The gene calls are TRBV3-1 (or the pseudogene TRBV3-2) and TRBJ2-7, with 10 bases that match TRBD2. In germline, CDR1 is LGHDT, CDR2 YNNKEL (reference sequence). V lost 0 bases and J lost 2; bases outside the gene matches: 7. CDR3 length: 17 amino acids. As DNA, the CDR3 is TGTGCCAGCAGCCAAGATATAATTAGCGGGGGGACCTACGAGCAGTACTTC. Translating gives CASSQDIISGGTYEQYF.

The chain joins TRBV30 to TRBJ2-7; D may be TRBD2 (7 bases). Germline V CDR1 and CDR2: GTSNPN, SVGIG (reference sequence). This CDR3 has 17 residues. V lost 1 base and J 0 bases, leaving 19 bases between the germline ends. The CDR3 DNA is TGTGCCTGGAGTGCCCCTCTGGCGGGGGCCTACTCCTACGAGCAGTACTTC. Translating it yields CAWSAPLAGAYSYEQYF.

The CDR3 region has the DNA TGCGCCAGTGTAGGGGCCACCGGGGAGCTGTTTTTT. This encodes CASVGATGELFF. The chain recombines TRBV10-2 with TRBJ2-2, with a weak D call TRBD1 (5 bases). The CDR3 extends over 12 amino acids. V lost 9 bases and J 4 bases, leaving 9 bases between the germline ends. Germline CDR1 WSHSY, CDR2 SAAADI.